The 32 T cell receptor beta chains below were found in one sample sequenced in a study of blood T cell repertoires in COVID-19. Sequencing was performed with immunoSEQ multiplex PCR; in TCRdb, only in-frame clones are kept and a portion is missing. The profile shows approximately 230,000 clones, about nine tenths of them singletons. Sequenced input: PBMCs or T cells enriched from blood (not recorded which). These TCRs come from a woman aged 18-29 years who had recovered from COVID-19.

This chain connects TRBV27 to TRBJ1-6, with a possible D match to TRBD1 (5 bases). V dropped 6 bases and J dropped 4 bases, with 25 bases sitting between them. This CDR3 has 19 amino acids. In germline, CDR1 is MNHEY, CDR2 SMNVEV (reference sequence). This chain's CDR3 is CASSLRGGRPSSYNSPLHF. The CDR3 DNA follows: TGTGCCAGCAGCCTAAGGGGCGGCCGCCCTTCCTCTTATAATTCACCCCTCCACTTT.

CDR3 loop: CASSLISGVAEAFF. The CDR3 DNA reads TGCGCCAGCAGCTTGATCTCAGGTGTGGCTGAAGCTTTCTTT. This rearrangement joins TRBV5-1 to TRBJ1-1; D is undetermined. The CDR3 length is 14 residues. The germline V gene has CDR1 SGHRS and CDR2 YFSETQ. Deletions cut 1 base from V and 6 bases from J, with 13 bases between.

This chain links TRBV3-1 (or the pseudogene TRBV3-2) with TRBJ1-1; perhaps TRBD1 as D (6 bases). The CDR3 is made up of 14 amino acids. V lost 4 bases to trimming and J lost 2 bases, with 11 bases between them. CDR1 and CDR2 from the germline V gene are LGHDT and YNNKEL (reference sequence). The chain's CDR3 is CASSPGTPNTEAFF. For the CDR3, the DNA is TGTGCCAGCAGCCCTGGGACACCAAACACTGAAGCTTTCTTT.

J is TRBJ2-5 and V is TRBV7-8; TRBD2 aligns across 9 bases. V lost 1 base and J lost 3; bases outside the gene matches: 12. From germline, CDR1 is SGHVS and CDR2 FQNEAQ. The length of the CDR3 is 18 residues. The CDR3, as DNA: TGTGCCAGCAGCTTAGTAACTGGCGGGGGGGCCCGGGAAGAGACCCAGTACTTC. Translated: CASSLVTGGGAREETQYF. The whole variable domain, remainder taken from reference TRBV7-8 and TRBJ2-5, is GAGVSQSPRYKVAKRGQDVALRCDPISGHVSLFWYQQALGQGPEFLTYFQNEAQLDKSGLPSDRFFAERPEGSVSTLKIQRTQQEDSAVYLCASSLVTGGGAREETQYFGPGTRLLVL.

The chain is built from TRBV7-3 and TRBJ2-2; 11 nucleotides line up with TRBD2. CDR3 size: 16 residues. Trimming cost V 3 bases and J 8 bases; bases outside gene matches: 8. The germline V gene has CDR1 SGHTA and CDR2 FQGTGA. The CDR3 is CASSFYTSGSRGELFF. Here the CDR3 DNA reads TGTGCCAGCAGCTTCTATACTAGCGGGAGTAGGGGGGAGCTGTTTTTT.

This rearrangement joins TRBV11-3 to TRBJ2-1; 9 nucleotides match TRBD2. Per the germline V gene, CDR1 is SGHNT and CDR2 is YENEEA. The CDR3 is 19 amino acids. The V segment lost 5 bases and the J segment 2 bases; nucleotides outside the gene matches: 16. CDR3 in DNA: TGTGCCAGCAGCCATCCCCCCAGACTAGCGGTGCGACCCTACAATGAGCAGTTCTTC. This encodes CASSHPPRLAVRPYNEQFF.

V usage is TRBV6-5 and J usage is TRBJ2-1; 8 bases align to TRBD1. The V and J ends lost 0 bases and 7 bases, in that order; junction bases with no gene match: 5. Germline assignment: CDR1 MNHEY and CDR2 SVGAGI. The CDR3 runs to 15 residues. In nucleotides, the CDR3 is TGTGCCAGCAGTTACTCGTGGCAGGGGGCAAATGAGCAGTTCTTC. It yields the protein CASSYSWQGANEQFF.

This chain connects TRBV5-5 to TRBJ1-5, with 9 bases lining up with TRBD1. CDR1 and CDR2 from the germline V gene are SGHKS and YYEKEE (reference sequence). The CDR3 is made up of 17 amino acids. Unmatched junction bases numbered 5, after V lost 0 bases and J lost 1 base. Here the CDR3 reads CASSLGTGVRSNQPQHF. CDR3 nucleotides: TGTGCCAGCAGCTTGGGGACAGGGGTAAGAAGCAATCAGCCCCAGCATTTT.

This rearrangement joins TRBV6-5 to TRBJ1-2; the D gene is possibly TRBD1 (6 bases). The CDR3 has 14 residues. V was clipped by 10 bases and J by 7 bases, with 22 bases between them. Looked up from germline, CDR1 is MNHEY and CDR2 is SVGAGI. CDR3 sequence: CATLKGDVLAGYTF. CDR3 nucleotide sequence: TGTGCCACCCTTAAGGGGGATGTTTTGGCTGGCTACACCTTC.

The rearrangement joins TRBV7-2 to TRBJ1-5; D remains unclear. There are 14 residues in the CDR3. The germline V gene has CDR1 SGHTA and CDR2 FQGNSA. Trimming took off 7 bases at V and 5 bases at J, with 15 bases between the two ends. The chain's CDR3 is CASTNMRPHQPQHF. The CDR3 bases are TGTGCCAGCACCAATATGAGGCCCCATCAGCCCCAGCATTTT.

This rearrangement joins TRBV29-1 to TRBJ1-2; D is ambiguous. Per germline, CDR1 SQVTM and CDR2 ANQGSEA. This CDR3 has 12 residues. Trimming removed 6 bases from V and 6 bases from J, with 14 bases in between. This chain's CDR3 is CSVGSQINGYTF. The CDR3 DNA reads TGCAGCGTGGGCTCACAGATTAATGGCTACACCTTC.

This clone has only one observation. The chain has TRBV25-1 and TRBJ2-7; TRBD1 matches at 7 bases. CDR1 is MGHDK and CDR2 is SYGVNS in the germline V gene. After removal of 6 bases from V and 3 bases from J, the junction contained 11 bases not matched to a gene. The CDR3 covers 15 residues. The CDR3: CASSRQGSLVYEQYF. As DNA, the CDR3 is TGTGCCAGCAGCAGACAGGGCTCTCTGGTCTACGAGCAGTACTTC.

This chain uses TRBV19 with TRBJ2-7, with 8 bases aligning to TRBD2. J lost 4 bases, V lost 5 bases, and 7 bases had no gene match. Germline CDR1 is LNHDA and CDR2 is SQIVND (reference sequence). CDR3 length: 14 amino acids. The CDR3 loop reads CASSRGGPEYEQYF. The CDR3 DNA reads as TGTGCCAGTAGTCGGGGGGGACCAGAGTACGAGCAGTACTTC.

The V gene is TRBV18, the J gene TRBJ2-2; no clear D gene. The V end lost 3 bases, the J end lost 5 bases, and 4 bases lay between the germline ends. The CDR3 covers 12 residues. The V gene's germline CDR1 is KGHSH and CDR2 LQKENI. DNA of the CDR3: TGTGCCAGCTCACCCCGGACCGGGGAGCTGTTTTTT. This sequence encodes CASSPRTGELFF.

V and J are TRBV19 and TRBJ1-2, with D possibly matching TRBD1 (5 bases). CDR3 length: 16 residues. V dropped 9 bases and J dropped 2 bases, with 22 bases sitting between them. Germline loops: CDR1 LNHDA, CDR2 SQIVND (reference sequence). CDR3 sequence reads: CASLGGLPITNYGYTF. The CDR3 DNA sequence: TGTGCCAGCCTCGGGGGACTACCTATAACGAACTATGGCTACACCTTC.

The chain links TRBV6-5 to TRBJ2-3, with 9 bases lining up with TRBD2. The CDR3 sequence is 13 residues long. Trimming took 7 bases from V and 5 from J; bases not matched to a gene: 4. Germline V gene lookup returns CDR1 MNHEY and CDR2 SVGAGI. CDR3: CASTGLAGDTQYF. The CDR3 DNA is TGTGCCAGCACGGGACTAGCTGGAGATACGCAGTATTTT.

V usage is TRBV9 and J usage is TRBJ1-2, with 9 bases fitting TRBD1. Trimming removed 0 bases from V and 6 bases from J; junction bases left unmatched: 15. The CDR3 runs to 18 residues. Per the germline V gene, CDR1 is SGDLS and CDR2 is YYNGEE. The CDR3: CASSVDPRRWTGDDGYTF. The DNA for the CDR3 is TGTGCCAGCAGCGTAGACCCCCGGCGGTGGACAGGGGACGATGGCTACACCTTC.

CDR3 sequence: CAISIAGSGNEKLFF. In DNA form, the CDR3 reads TGTGCCATCAGTATCGCAGGGTCGGGTAATGAAAAACTGTTTTTT. This chain uses TRBV10-3 with TRBJ1-4, with TRBD1 as a possible D gene (5 bases). The V gene's germline CDR1 is ENHRY and CDR2 SYGVKD. Trimming took 5 bases from V and 4 from J, leaving 14 bases between them. The CDR3 is made up of 15 amino acids.

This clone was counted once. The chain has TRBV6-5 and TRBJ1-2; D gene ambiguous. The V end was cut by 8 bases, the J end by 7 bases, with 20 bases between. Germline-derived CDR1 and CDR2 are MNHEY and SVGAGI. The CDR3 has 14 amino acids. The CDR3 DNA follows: TGTGCCAGCTACACTCCGACGAATCGGGTTGGCTACACCTTC. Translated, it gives CASYTPTNRVGYTF.

Written as DNA, the CDR3 is TGTGCCAGCAGTTTTAGCGGGGGACTAAGCACAGATACGCAGTATTTT. Translation: CASSFSGGLSTDTQYF. This chain connects TRBV11-2 to TRBJ2-3; TRBD2 matches at 9 bases. CDR3 size: 16 residues. CDR1 is SGHAT and CDR2 is FQNNGV in the germline V gene. The V and J ends lost 6 bases and 0 bases, in that order; junction bases with no gene match: 7. Full variable domain (rest looked up from reference TRBV11-2 and TRBJ2-3): EAGVAQSPRYKIIEKRQSVAFWCNPISGHATLYWYQQILGQGPKLLIQFQNNGVVDDSQLPKDRFSAERLKGVDSTLKIQPAKLEDSAVYLCASSFSGGLSTDTQYFGPGTRLTVL.

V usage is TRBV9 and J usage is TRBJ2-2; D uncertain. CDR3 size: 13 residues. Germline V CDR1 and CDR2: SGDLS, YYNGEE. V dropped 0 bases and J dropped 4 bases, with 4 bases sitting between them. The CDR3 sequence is CASSVGGTGELFF. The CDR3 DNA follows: TGTGCCAGCAGCGTAGGAGGCACCGGGGAGCTGTTTTTT.

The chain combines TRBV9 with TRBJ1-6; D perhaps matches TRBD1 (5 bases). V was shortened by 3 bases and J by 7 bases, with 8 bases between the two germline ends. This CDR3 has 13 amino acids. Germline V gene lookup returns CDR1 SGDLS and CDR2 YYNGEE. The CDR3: CASSESGNSPLHF. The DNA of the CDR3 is TGTGCCAGCAGCGAATCAGGGAATTCACCCCTCCACTTT. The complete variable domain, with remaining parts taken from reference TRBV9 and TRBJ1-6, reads DSGVTQTPKHLITATGQRVTLRCSPRSGDLSVYWYQQSLDQGLQFLIQYYNGEERAKGNILERFSAQQFPDLHSELNLSSLELGDSALYFCASSESGNSPLHFGNGTRLTVT.

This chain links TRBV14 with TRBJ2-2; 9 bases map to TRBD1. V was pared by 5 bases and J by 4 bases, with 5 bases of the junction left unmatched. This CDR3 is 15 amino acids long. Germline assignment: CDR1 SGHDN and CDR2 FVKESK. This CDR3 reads CASSSRTGVTGELFF. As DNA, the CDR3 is TGTGCCAGCAGCTCCAGGACAGGGGTCACCGGGGAGCTGTTTTTT.

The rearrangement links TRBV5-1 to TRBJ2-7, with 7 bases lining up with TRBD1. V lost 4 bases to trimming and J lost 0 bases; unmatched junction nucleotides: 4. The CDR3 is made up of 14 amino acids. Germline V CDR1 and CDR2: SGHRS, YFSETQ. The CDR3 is CASSPTGLSYEQYF. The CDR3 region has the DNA TGCGCCAGCAGCCCGACAGGGCTCTCCTACGAGCAGTACTTC.

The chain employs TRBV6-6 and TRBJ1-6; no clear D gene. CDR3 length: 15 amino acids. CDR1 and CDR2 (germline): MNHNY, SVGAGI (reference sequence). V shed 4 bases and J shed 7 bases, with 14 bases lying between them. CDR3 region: CASSLLGGQNSPLHF. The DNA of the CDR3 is TGTGCCAGCAGTTTACTCGGAGGTCAGAATTCACCCCTCCACTTT.

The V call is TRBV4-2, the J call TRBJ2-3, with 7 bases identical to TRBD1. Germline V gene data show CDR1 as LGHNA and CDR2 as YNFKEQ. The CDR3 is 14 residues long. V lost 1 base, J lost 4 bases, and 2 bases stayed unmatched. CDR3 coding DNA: TGTGCCAGCAGCCAAGGTGGGACAGCAGATACGCAGTATTTT. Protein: CASSQGGTADTQYF.

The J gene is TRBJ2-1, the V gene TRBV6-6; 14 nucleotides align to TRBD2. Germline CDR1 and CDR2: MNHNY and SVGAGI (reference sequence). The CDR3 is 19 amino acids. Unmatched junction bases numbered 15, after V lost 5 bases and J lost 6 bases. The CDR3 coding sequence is TGTGCCAGCAGTCCTTATTGGACTAGCGGGAGGAGTGGTACCAATGAGCAGTTCTTC. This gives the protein CASSPYWTSGRSGTNEQFF.

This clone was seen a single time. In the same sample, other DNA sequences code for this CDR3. The CDR3 DNA follows: TGTGCCAGCAGCCGAGATTTGAACACTGAAGCTTTCTTT. Protein: CASSRDLNTEAFF. The chain combines TRBV2 with TRBJ1-1; D remains ambiguous. The CDR3 loop spans 13 amino acids. The germline V and J ends were trimmed by 6 bases and 0 bases, with 8 bases remaining between them. Germline loops: CDR1 SNHLY, CDR2 FYNNEI.

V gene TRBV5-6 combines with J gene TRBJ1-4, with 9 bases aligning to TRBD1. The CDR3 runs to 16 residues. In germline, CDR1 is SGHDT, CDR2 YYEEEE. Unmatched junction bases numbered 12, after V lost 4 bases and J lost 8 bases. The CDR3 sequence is CASSVIWDRAREKLFF. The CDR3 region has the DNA TGTGCCAGCAGCGTTATTTGGGACAGGGCTAGGGAAAAACTGTTTTTT.

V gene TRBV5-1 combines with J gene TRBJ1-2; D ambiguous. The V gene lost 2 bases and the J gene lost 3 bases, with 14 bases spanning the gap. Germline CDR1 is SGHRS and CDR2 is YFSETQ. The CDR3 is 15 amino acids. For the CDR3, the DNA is TGCGCCAGCAGCTTCCGGGATATCCCTGACTATGGCTACACCTTC. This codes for CASSFRDIPDYGYTF.

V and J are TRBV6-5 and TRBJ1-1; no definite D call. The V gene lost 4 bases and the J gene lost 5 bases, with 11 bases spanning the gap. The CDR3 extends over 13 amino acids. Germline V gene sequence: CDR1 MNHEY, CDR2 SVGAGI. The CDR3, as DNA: TGTGCCAGCAGTTCCCCCGAGAGTACTGAAGCTTTCTTT. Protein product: CASSSPESTEAFF.

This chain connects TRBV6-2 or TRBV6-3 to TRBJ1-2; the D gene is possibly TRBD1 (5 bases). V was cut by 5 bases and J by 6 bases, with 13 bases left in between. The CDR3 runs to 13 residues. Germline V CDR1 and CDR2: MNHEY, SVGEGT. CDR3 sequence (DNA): TGTGCCAGCAGTCCGGACATGTACCATGGCTACACCTTC. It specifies CASSPDMYHGYTF.